This paragraph reports one T cell receptor (beta chain). Antigen specificity is unknown. One end of the junction varies from germline; a read error may be responsible. The germline CDR1 and CDR2 sequences are SGHTA and FQGNSA. This CDR3 has 13 amino acids. The sample originates from a study of post-analysis software for immune sequencing data. Study-level background: The courses of disease that were included comprised relapsing-remitting, secondary progressive and progressive-relapsing multiple sclerosis.

Prepared libraries of TCR beta cDNA carried unique molecular identifiers. Once roughly 1 to 10 million T cells were used, approximately 470,000 cDNA molecules resulted. Each CDR3 protein is one row after TCRdb ran MiXCR on the PCR reads. The repertoire holds some 800,000 distinct CDR3 sequences, with 46% as singletons. Study results and limitations: Among multiple sclerosis patients, normalized Chao1 diversity was significantly below that of controls. Five or six TRBV segments, TRBV5-6, TRBV5-1 and TRBV20-1 among them, were found more frequent in patients than controls.

The chain joins TRBV7-2 to TRBJ2-7; no firm D call. The receptor comes from a girl aged 10 to 17 with multiple sclerosis. The sample was blood. CDR3 region: CASSPRVSYGQYF. In nucleotides, the CDR3 is TGTGCCAGCAGCCCTAGGGTCTCCTACGGGCAGTACTTC.